Listed below are T cell receptor beta chains from one sample, sequenced in a study of PD-1 blockade in mismatch repair-deficient tumors. Profiling relied on immunoSEQ multiplex PCR, and the TCRdb table lists in-frame clones only, not all of them. The sample lists some 45,000 clones, around three quarters occurring once. Sequenced material: PBMCs, taken before pembrolizumab treatment. The receptors stem from an adult with mismatch repair-deficient cancer. CDR3s include the opening cysteine and the closing phenylalanine or tryptophan. Fields, in order: clone size, J gene, D gene, V gene, CDR3 protein, CDR3 DNA. A D gene is named only where the DNA matches it firmly. The size of a clone is reported for some rows only, either as once, few or many, or as a class for expanded clones.

. | TRBJ2-3 | TRBD2 | TRBV5-4 | CASSGTSGRMDTQYF | TGTGCCAGCAGCGGAACTAGCGGGAGGATGGATACGCAGTATTTT
. | TRBJ2-2 | . | TRBV6-4 | CASSLGENTGELFF | TGTGCCAGCAGTTTGGGAGAGAACACCGGGGAGCTGTTTTTT
. | TRBJ1-4 | TRBD1 | TRBV9 | CASSKTGNIEKLFF | TGTGCCAGCAGCAAGACAGGGAATATTGAAAAACTGTTTTTT
. | TRBJ2-3 | . | TRBV7-2 | CASSSQGRLRDTQYF | TGTGCCAGCAGCTCACAGGGGAGGTTGAGGGATACGCAGTATTTT
few | TRBJ2-1 | . | TRBV21-1 | CASSDQTEGDNEQFF | TGTGCCAGCAGCGACCAAACGGAGGGAGACAATGAGCAGTTCTTC
. | TRBJ2-7 | . | TRBV18 | CASSPGSYEQYF | TGTGCCAGCTCCCCGGGGAGTTACGAGCAGTACTTC
. | TRBJ1-2 | . | TRBV4-2 | CASSQEAGGNYGYTF | TGTGCCAGCAGCCAAGAAGCCGGGGGGAACTATGGCTACACCTTC
once | TRBJ2-1 | TRBD2 | TRBV12-5 | CASGLVLAGDADEQFF | TGTGCTAGTGGTTTGGTATTGGCGGGAGATGCGGATGAGCAGTTCTTC
. | TRBJ2-5 | . | TRBV5-4 | CASSLGIETQYF | TGTGCCAGCAGCTTGGGGATTGAGACCCAGTACTTC
. | TRBJ2-1 | . | TRBV5-8 | CASSLGLGTSSYNEQFF | TGTGCCAGCAGCTTGGGTCTGGGGACCAGCTCCTACAATGAGCAGTTCTTC
. | TRBJ2-7 | TRBD1 | TRBV9 | CASSAGQSPYEQYF | TGTGCCAGCAGCGCGGGACAGAGCCCCTACGAGCAGTACTTC
. | TRBJ2-7 | TRBD2 | TRBV7-8 | CASSEGLASGYGQYF | TGTGCCAGCAGCGAGGGACTAGCGAGTGGTTATGGGCAGTACTTC
. | TRBJ2-1 | TRBD2 | TRBV11-2 | CASSLGRGNEQFF | TGTGCCAGCAGCTTAGGGCGGGGGAATGAGCAGTTCTTC
once | TRBJ1-2 | . | TRBV19 | CASSRPPGTGPIGYTF | TGTGCCAGTAGCCGCCCGCCTGGAACAGGCCCTATCGGCTACACCTTC
. | TRBJ2-3 | . | TRBV5-4 | CASSLTARDTNTQYF | TGTGCCAGCAGCTTGACCGCACGGGATACAAATACGCAGTATTTT
. | TRBJ2-2 | TRBD2 | TRBV2 | CASSVAGGSSSNTGELFF | TGTGCCAGCAGTGTGGCGGGAGGTAGCTCATCGAACACCGGGGAGCTGTTTTTT
. | TRBJ2-1 | TRBD1 | TRBV6-1 | CASGDSQAEQFF | TGTGCCAGTGGGGACAGCCAAGCTGAGCAGTTCTTC
. | TRBJ2-1 | . | TRBV29-1 | CSVGHNEQFF | TGCAGCGTTGGTCACAATGAGCAGTTCTTC
. | TRBJ2-3 | TRBD2 | TRBV25-1 | CASSESSSGSSRTDTQYF | TGTGCCAGCAGTGAATCCTCTAGCGGGAGTAGTCGCACAGATACGCAGTATTTT
. | TRBJ1-1 | . | TRBV11-2 | CASSSTGPEAFF | TGTGCCAGCAGCTCAACAGGGCCTGAAGCTTTCTTT
. | TRBJ1-2 | . | TRBV11-2 | CASSLEGGGYTF | TGTGCCAGCAGCTTAGAAGGGGGTGGCTACACCTTC
. | TRBJ2-1 | . | TRBV11-2 | CASSQTRSRDEQFF | TGTGCCAGCAGCCAGACTAGATCCCGCGATGAGCAGTTCTTC
. | TRBJ1-1 | . | TRBV25-1 | CASSEWEKRAFF | TGTGCCAGCAGTGAATGGGAGAAACGAGCTTTCTTT
. | TRBJ1-2 | . | TRBV6-1 | CASSESGHGYTF | TGTGCCAGCAGTGAGTCAGGGCACGGCTACACCTTC